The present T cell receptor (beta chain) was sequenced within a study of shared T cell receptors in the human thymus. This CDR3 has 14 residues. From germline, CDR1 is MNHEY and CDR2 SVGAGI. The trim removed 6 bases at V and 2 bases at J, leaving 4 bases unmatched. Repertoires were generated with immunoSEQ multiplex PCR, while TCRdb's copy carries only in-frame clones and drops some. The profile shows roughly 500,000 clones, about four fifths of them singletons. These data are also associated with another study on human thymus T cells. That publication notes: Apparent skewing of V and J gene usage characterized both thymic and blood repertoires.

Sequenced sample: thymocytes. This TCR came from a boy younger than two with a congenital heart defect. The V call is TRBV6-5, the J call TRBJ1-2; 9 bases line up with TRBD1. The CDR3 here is CASSTGTGNYGYTF. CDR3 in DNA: TGTGCCAGCAGCACCGGGACAGGGAACTATGGCTACACCTTC.